A selection of T cell receptor beta chains follows, all from one sample in a study of beta chain features in type 1 diabetes. TCRdb's copy holds only in-frame clones and misses some; the assay was immunoSEQ multiplex PCR. Of about 240,000 clones in the sample, approximately 15% were seen once. Sequenced material: naive CD4+ T cells from blood. The receptors here all came from a man aged 25 to 40 with type 1 diabetes. The conserved cysteine and the conserved F or W are not part of the CDR3 here. The order of the fields is V gene, J gene, CDR3 protein.

TRBV30	TRBJ1-5	AWGRDRGSNQPQH
TRBV6-5	TRBJ1-4	ASSYSGGIGEKLF
TRBV7-2	TRBJ2-7	ASSTRTSEAYEQY
TRBV2	TRBJ2-1	ASSVGLAGRNEQF
TRBV19	TRBJ1-1	ASSATPPGQSWANTEAF
TRBV7-9	TRBJ2-3	AELDGGGTDTQY
TRBV15	TRBJ1-5	ATSRDDRADQPQH
TRBV5-6	TRBJ2-7	ASSWGGGRSSYEQY
TRBV25-1	TRBJ1-6	ASSGNAGSPLH
TRBV30	TRBJ1-3	ACLSSSGNTIY
TRBV30	TRBJ2-1	ASRSILWLYNEQF
TRBV27	TRBJ2-5	ASSRGSGKTQY
TRBV5-1	TRBJ2-1	ASRIDSYNEQF
TRBV29-1	TRBJ2-3	SALSTGDDTQY
TRBV18	TRBJ1-2	ASSGTGVYYGYT
TRBV5-4	TRBJ2-2	ASSSPGGVF
TRBV10-3	TRBJ2-2	AISGDRFTGELF
TRBV5-1	TRBJ2-7	ASSWATGAEQY
TRBV7-2	TRBJ2-7	ASSLVVSYEQY
TRBV7-9	TRBJ2-1	ASSLSGGDNEQF
TRBV5-1	TRBJ1-2	ASSKGDRGNGYT
TRBV27	TRBJ1-2	ASSLMPGDGYT
TRBV2	TRBJ2-7	ASRLDGSYEQY
TRBV5-1	TRBJ1-1	ASSLDSEAEAF
TRBV7-8	TRBJ2-7	ASSSGQGDEQY
TRBV7-6	TRBJ2-5	ASSPGTTKRETQY
TRBV6-1	TRBJ1-1	AIAYQGNTEAF
TRBV30	TRBJ1-2	AWSPIHRGEGYT
TRBV12-5	TRBJ2-1	ASGSRDRESSEQF
TRBV4-1	TRBJ2-5	ASSPRSSGGLGELQY
TRBV5-1	TRBJ2-3	ASSFLGDGDTQY
TRBV7-2	TRBJ1-1	ASSLKRGTGKNTEAF
TRBV2	TRBJ1-4	ASSEETGYGEKLF
TRBV5-5	TRBJ2-5	ASSLGDSPARETQY
TRBV12-5	TRBJ1-2	ASGLDTGTRYGYT
TRBV5-1	TRBJ1-6	ASSSTGVQPLH
TRBV7-9	TRBJ2-3	ASSRDRKSTDTQY
TRBV2	TRBJ1-6	ASSGQGRHSPLH